The clone carrying this T cell receptor (beta chain) occurred once. Its target is unknown. Germline lookup yields CDR1 KGHSH and CDR2 LQKENI. The CDR3 is made up of 14 amino acids. V gave up 3 bases and J gave up 2 bases, with 10 bases separating them. The sample belongs to a study of T cell responses to AZD1222 COVID-19 vaccine. Produced via immunoSEQ multiplex PCR; TCRdb's table is partial and in-frame only. The sample carries some 110,000 clones, around 82% recorded once. General observations from the study: Only a handful of AZD1222 recipients, roughly six in all, had baseline seropositivity.

The receptor's source is an adult in good health. The chain joins TRBV18 to TRBJ1-2; D might be TRBD1 (6 bases). The input for sequencing was peripheral blood, taken on day 0 of AZD1222 vaccination. The CDR3 here is CASSPRTENYGYTF. The DNA of the CDR3 is TGTGCCAGCTCACCCCGGACAGAGAACTATGGCTACACCTTC.